These T cell receptor beta chains were read from a single sample in a study of blood T cell repertoires in COVID-19. Assay used: immunoSEQ multiplex PCR; TCRdb lists only in-frame clones, some missing. The data contain some 99,000 clones, 84% of them singletons. The sequenced sample consisted of peripheral blood. These receptors all come from an elderly woman with active or convalescent COVID-19. Both conserved end residues are part of each CDR3. Each record gives: CDR3 length, J gene, D gene, V gene, clone size, CDR3 protein, CDR3 DNA. D genes are given only for firm matches. Size is stated for part of the rows, as once, few or many counts, or as a class when the clone is expanded.

cdr3_length: 14
j_call: TRBJ1-3
d_call: -
v_call: TRBV7-9
clone_size: few
cdr3_aa: CASSLGRGWNTIYF
cdr3_nt: TGTGCCAGCAGCTTGGGCAGGGGATGGAACACCATATATTTT

cdr3_length: 16
j_call: TRBJ2-2
d_call: TRBD2
v_call: TRBV7-3
clone_size: -
cdr3_aa: CASSIGAGGPSGELFF
cdr3_nt: TGTGCCAGCAGTATAGGGGCGGGAGGGCCCTCCGGGGAGCTGTTTTTT

cdr3_length: 13
j_call: TRBJ2-5
d_call: -
v_call: TRBV19
clone_size: -
cdr3_aa: CASSQGRLETQYF
cdr3_nt: TGTGCCAGTAGTCAGGGGCGCCTAGAGACCCAGTACTTC

cdr3_length: 12
j_call: TRBJ1-1
d_call: -
v_call: TRBV28
clone_size: -
cdr3_aa: CASVNWGAEAFF
cdr3_nt: TGTGCCAGCGTTAATTGGGGAGCTGAAGCTTTCTTT

cdr3_length: 15
j_call: TRBJ1-1
d_call: TRBD1
v_call: TRBV6-1
clone_size: -
cdr3_aa: CASSERTGGFTEAFF
cdr3_nt: TGTGCCAGCAGTGAAAGGACAGGGGGGTTCACTGAAGCTTTCTTT

cdr3_length: 14
j_call: TRBJ2-5
d_call: TRBD1
v_call: TRBV19
clone_size: few
cdr3_aa: CASSFTGGKETQYF
cdr3_nt: TGTGCCAGTAGTTTTACAGGGGGCAAAGAGACCCAGTACTTC

cdr3_length: 14
j_call: TRBJ2-1
d_call: -
v_call: TRBV7-2
clone_size: -
cdr3_aa: CASSLAGGYNEQFF
cdr3_nt: TGTGCCAGCAGCTTAGCGGGAGGATACAATGAGCAGTTCTTC

cdr3_length: 15
j_call: TRBJ2-7
d_call: TRBD1
v_call: TRBV5-6
clone_size: -
cdr3_aa: CASSVGQGTLPRQYF
cdr3_nt: TGTGCCAGCAGCGTAGGACAGGGGACCCTACCCAGGCAGTACTTC

cdr3_length: 14
j_call: TRBJ2-7
d_call: TRBD1
v_call: TRBV27
clone_size: few
cdr3_aa: CASSATVPQGGQYF
cdr3_nt: TGTGCCAGCAGCGCCACCGTACCACAGGGGGGGCAGTACTTC

cdr3_length: 14
j_call: TRBJ1-1
d_call: -
v_call: TRBV7-2
clone_size: few
cdr3_aa: CASRPRVGNTEAFF
cdr3_nt: TGTGCCAGCAGACCGAGGGTGGGGAACACTGAAGCTTTCTTT

cdr3_length: 15
j_call: TRBJ2-2
d_call: -
v_call: TRBV27
clone_size: few
cdr3_aa: CASSLFRVRTGELFF
cdr3_nt: TGTGCCAGCAGTTTATTCAGGGTGCGGACCGGGGAGCTGTTTTTT

cdr3_length: 14
j_call: TRBJ2-3
d_call: TRBD2
v_call: TRBV24-1
clone_size: -
cdr3_aa: CATGREGSGDTQYF
cdr3_nt: TGTGCCACCGGGCGGGAGGGTTCAGGAGATACGCAGTATTTT

cdr3_length: 15
j_call: TRBJ1-5
d_call: TRBD1
v_call: TRBV5-4
clone_size: few
cdr3_aa: CASSSRDRPNQPQHF
cdr3_nt: TGTGCCAGCAGTTCCCGGGACAGACCAAATCAGCCCCAGCATTTT

cdr3_length: 15
j_call: TRBJ2-7
d_call: TRBD1
v_call: TRBV9
clone_size: -
cdr3_aa: CASSVGGQPTYEQYF
cdr3_nt: TGTGCCAGCAGCGTAGGGGGACAGCCAACCTACGAGCAGTACTTC

cdr3_length: 14
j_call: TRBJ2-4
d_call: -
v_call: TRBV19
clone_size: -
cdr3_aa: CASRTGETKNIQYF
cdr3_nt: TGTGCCAGTAGGACGGGGGAGACCAAAAACATTCAGTACTTC

cdr3_length: 19
j_call: TRBJ2-1
d_call: TRBD2
v_call: TRBV5-8
clone_size: -
cdr3_aa: CASSSGSSGRAIEYNEQFF
cdr3_nt: TGTGCCAGCAGCTCTGGTTCTAGCGGGAGGGCCATAGAGTACAATGAGCAGTTCTTC

cdr3_length: 14
j_call: TRBJ2-7
d_call: TRBD1
v_call: TRBV5-6
clone_size: -
cdr3_aa: CASSLAGQGVEQYF
cdr3_nt: TGTGCCAGCAGCTTGGCTGGACAGGGAGTCGAGCAGTACTTC

cdr3_length: 15
j_call: TRBJ2-7
d_call: TRBD1
v_call: TRBV4-2
clone_size: -
cdr3_aa: CASSQALDRGSEQYF
cdr3_nt: TGTGCCAGCAGCCAAGCCCTGGACAGGGGGTCCGAGCAGTACTTC

cdr3_length: 12
j_call: TRBJ1-2
d_call: -
v_call: TRBV19
clone_size: once
cdr3_aa: CASSRDKYGYTF
cdr3_nt: TGTGCTAGTTCCCGGGACAAATATGGCTACACCTTC

cdr3_length: 15
j_call: TRBJ1-1
d_call: TRBD1
v_call: TRBV28
clone_size: -
cdr3_aa: CASSSGGQGSTEAFF
cdr3_nt: TGTGCCAGCAGTTCCGGGGGACAGGGGTCCACTGAAGCTTTCTTT

cdr3_length: 17
j_call: TRBJ2-5
d_call: TRBD2
v_call: TRBV14
clone_size: -
cdr3_aa: CASSHLGLAGVTETQYF
cdr3_nt: TGTGCCAGCAGCCATCTCGGGCTAGCGGGAGTTACAGAGACCCAGTACTTC

cdr3_length: 15
j_call: TRBJ2-1
d_call: -
v_call: TRBV19
clone_size: -
cdr3_aa: CASTTTGIETNEQFF
cdr3_nt: TGTGCCAGTACCACGACCGGGATCGAAACGAATGAGCAGTTCTTC